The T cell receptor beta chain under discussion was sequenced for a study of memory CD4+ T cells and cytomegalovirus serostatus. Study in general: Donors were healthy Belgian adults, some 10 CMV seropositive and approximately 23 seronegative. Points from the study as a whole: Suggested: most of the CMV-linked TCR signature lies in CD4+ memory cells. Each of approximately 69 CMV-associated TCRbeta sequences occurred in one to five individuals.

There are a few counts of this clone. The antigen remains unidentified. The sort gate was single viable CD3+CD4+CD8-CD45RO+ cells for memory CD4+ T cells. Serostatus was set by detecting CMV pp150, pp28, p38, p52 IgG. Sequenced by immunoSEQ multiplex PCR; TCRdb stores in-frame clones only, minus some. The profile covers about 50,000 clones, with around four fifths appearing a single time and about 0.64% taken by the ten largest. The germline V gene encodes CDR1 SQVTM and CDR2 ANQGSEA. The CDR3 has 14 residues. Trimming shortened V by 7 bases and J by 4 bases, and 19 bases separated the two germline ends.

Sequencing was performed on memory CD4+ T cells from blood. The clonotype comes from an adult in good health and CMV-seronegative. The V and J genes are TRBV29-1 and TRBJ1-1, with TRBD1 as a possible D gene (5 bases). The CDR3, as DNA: TGCAGCGCTGGGGACCCGGGTGTTGCCACTGAAGCTTTCTTT. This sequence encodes CSAGDPGVATEAFF.